The subject of this entry is one T cell receptor beta chain. Its antigen specificity is not known. There are no base qualities to consult, and no much larger clone falls within one base. In the prospective study, participants were 18 to 89 years old, resided in about two dozen geographic areas of the United States, and were enrolled through a virtual design. In the prospective study, participants were assigned to cohorts based on the clinical history participants reported in a screening survey and a study questionnaire. ImmuneRACE Cohort 3 recovered participants were defined by two consecutive negative NP/OP PCR tests, healthcare professional clearance, or symptom resolution. In the prospective study, mobile phlebotomists collected whole blood, serum and a nasopharyngeal or oropharyngeal swab from each participant. Additional blood draws and questionnaires over an approximately 2-month period could optionally be provided by prospective study participants. Blood samples from the prospective study were shipped frozen or at room temperature prior to DNA extraction.

The data belong to a study of blood T cell repertoires in COVID-19 (dated by TCRdb to about 2020). Background for the entire study: Samples from collaborators originated in the United States, Italy and Spain and spanned both the acute and convalescent phases of COVID-19. Where HLA class I and class II types were available, the types were taken from metadata supplied by the sample provider, not from assay-based typing. The samples were drawn from two sources: the first 160 participants of the ongoing ImmuneRACE study, and approximately 1,300 subjects contributed by 6 global collaborators. A de-identified subject ID, COVID-19 status, age in years and sex were almost always included in the sample metadata. A freely available public database, intended as a resource for researchers studying the immune response to SARS-CoV-2, is where the repertoires were released. Subjects who had been exposed to COVID-19, were actively infected with it, or had recovered from it provided the deeply sampled blood TCRbeta repertoires that made up the dataset. The material from the prospective study consisted of cDNA or gDNA derived from T cells, B-cell-depleted T cells, or PBMCs.

Its CDR3 holds 15 amino acids, cysteine through phenylalanine. CDR3 DNA is the only sequence kept; it has 45 bases, read in frame from the first base. The germline ends are 13 bases apart after V is trimmed by 1 base and J by 4 bases. CDR1 is given as SEHNR and CDR2 as FQNEAQ, both from the germline V gene (reference sequence). TCRbeta CDR3 regions were amplified from genomic DNA using the immunoSEQ Assay, a bias-controlled multiplex PCR. The authors processed their data as follows. Within the assay, amplification of reference gene primers was used to estimate how many nucleated cells each sample contained. To quantify the absolute abundance of each unique TCRbeta CDR3 rearrangement, sequence reads were collapsed and filtered. For each sample, productive Simpson clonality was calculated as the square root of Simpson's diversity index across productive rearrangements. TCRdb obtained this table from immuneACCESS and retained in-frame rearrangements with V and J assigned. These tables miss some clones; where compared with another copy, unresolved V genes account for less than half of the shortfall, and the remainder is unexplained. From that table come the V and J calls and clone size; the DNA was used to work out D and trimming. In all, the sample holds around 300,000 clones, and about 89% of those were seen once. The ten largest clones capture approximately 2.6% of the sample.

The paper's findings and limits, for the study overall: The quantity of clinical and demographic metadata differed by source and by participant and was supplied without curation.

The clonotype comes from a woman aged 18-29 years who had recovered from COVID-19. Recombination connected TRBV7-9 to TRBJ2-5, with a weak D call of TRBD2 (5 bases match). Sequenced input: PBMCs or T cells enriched from blood (not recorded which). The DNA sequence is TGTGCCAGCAGCTTAGTTAACCTAGCTCTAGAGACCCAGTACTTC. Translated, it reads CASSLVNLALETQYF.